This is a list of T cell receptor beta chains from one sample in a study of shared clonotypes between healthy human individuals. The method was immunoSEQ multiplex PCR; TCRdb's version includes in-frame clones alone and lacks a portion of them. The data hold about 820,000 clones, with about 91% observed a single time. Sequenced input: naive CD8+ T cells sorted from blood. These receptors were taken from a man aged 30-40 years in good health. Both conserved end residues are part of each CDR3. A D gene is named only where the DNA matches it firmly. Some rows have no size entry. The others give once, few or many, or a class for an expanded clone.

>15|TRBV28|TRBJ2-1|once|-
TGTGCCAGCAGTTTAGGGCAGGGTTCCTACAATGAGCAGTTCTTC
CASSLGQGSYNEQFF
>16|TRBV27|TRBJ2-1|-|-
TGTGCCAGCAGGGGTCACGAAGGAAGCTCCTACAATGAGCAGTTCTTC
CASRGHEGSSYNEQFF
>16|TRBV4-1|TRBJ1-4|-|TRBD1
TGCGCCAGCAGCCAAATACCGGGACAGGGGGATGAAAAACTGTTTTTT
CASSQIPGQGDEKLFF
>14|TRBV14|TRBJ2-5|-|-
TGTGCCAGCAGCCATCTCCCCCTTCAAGAGACCCAGTACTTC
CASSHLPLQETQYF
>13|TRBV7-8|TRBJ1-2|-|TRBD1
TGTGCCAGCAGCCCGACAGGGGGATATGGCTACACCTTC
CASSPTGGYGYTF
>15|TRBV9|TRBJ2-1|-|TRBD2
TGTGCCAGCAGCGTAGCGGGAGGGGTGGAAAATGAGCAGTTCTTC
CASSVAGGVENEQFF
>12|TRBV6-6|TRBJ2-7|-|-
TGTGCCAGCACCGACGGTCCCTACGAGCAGTACTTC
CASTDGPYEQYF
>16|TRBV7-2|TRBJ1-4|-|TRBD1
TGTGCCAGCAGCTTTTTCCCGGGACAGGGGAGCGAAAAACTGTTTTTT
CASSFFPGQGSEKLFF
>14|TRBV18|TRBJ2-5|once|-
TGTGCCAGCTCACCCCCCTCCCCTCAAGAGACCCAGTACTTC
CASSPPSPQETQYF
>15|TRBV28|TRBJ2-7|-|-
TGTGCCAGCAGTTTTACGGCAGGGGTTATCGGCGAGCAGTACTTC
CASSFTAGVIGEQYF
>11|TRBV7-8|TRBJ2-1|-|TRBD1
TGTGCCAGCACCTACCGGGACAGGGAATTCTTC
CASTYRDREFF
>13|TRBV7-9|TRBJ2-3|-|-
TGTGCCCGCGACGGGGCTAGCACAGATACGCAGTATTTT
CARDGASTDTQYF
>12|TRBV5-6|TRBJ2-7|-|-
TGTGCCAGCAGCACAGACAGTTACGAGCAGTACTTC
CASSTDSYEQYF
>17|TRBV9|TRBJ2-2|once|TRBD2
TGTGCCAGCAGGGGGGTCGTAGCGGGAGGTGACACCGGGGAGCTGTTTTTT
CASRGVVAGGDTGELFF
>18|TRBV7-9|TRBJ1-1|many|-
TGTGCCAGCAGCAACACCCTGGGGGGGCGGAGTGGCGACACTGAAGCTTTCTTT
CASSNTLGGRSGDTEAFF
>12|TRBV6-5|TRBJ1-1|once|-
TGTGCCAGCAGAATGGGGGTTACTGAAGCTTTCTTT
CASRMGVTEAFF
>16|TRBV11-2|TRBJ2-7|-|-
TGTGCCAGCAGCTTAGATTCAGGCTGGGACCCCTACGAGCAGTACTTC
CASSLDSGWDPYEQYF
>14|TRBV9|TRBJ2-5|-|TRBD1
TGTGCCAGCAGCGCTGGACAGGGGAAGGAGACCCAGTACTTC
CASSAGQGKETQYF
>17|TRBV4-1|TRBJ2-7|-|-
TGCGCCAGCAGCCTCGTAGAATCGGGACAATCCCCCTACGAGCAGTACTTC
CASSLVESGQSPYEQYF
>16|TRBV5-1|TRBJ2-5|-|TRBD2
TGCGCCAGCAGCACCGGGACTAGCGGGGCGCAAGAGACCCAGTACTTC
CASSTGTSGAQETQYF
>14|TRBV13|TRBJ2-2|-|-
TGTGCCAGCGGGTTGTGGGGGAACACCGGGGAGCTGTTTTTT
CASGLWGNTGELFF
>15|TRBV5-1|TRBJ1-2|-|-
TGCGCCAGCAGCACCTTACAGGGACTACTCTATGGCTACACCTTC
CASSTLQGLLYGYTF
>14|TRBV5-4|TRBJ2-3|-|TRBD2
TGTGCCAGCAGATTTTCGGGGGGGTTAGATACGCAGTATTTT
CASRFSGGLDTQYF
>15|TRBV11-2|TRBJ2-7|-|-
TGTGCCAGCAGCTTTAGTCGCCGAAGCGGCTACGAGCAGTACTTC
CASSFSRRSGYEQYF
>11|TRBV7-9|TRBJ1-1|-|-
TGTGCCAGCAGCTTTCAGCATGAAGCTTTCTTT
CASSFQHEAFF
>15|TRBV13|TRBJ2-7|-|TRBD1
TGTGCCAGCAGCTCCGGAGACAGGGGCTCCTACGAGCAGTACTTC
CASSSGDRGSYEQYF
>12|TRBV5-1|TRBJ2-1|-|-
TGCGCCAGCTCCGAATCCAGCAATGAGCAGTTCTTC
CASSESSNEQFF
>15|TRBV5-6|TRBJ2-3|-|TRBD1
TGTGCCAGCAGCTTGGACAGGGGTCCCACAGATACGCAGTATTTT
CASSLDRGPTDTQYF
>11|TRBV6-6|TRBJ1-5|-|-
TGTGCCAGCAGGGACAATCAGCCCCAGCATTTT
CASRDNQPQHF
>15|TRBV4-3|TRBJ2-7|-|TRBD2
TGCGCCAGCAGCCAAGAACGTGGACTAGTTTCCGAGCAGTACTTC
CASSQERGLVSEQYF
>15|TRBV27|TRBJ2-7|-|-
TGTGCCAGCAGTCCCGACCCTGCAGAGGTCTACGAGCAGTACTTC
CASSPDPAEVYEQYF
>14|TRBV6-5|TRBJ2-7|-|TRBD2
TGTGCCAGCAGTTACGGACTAGCGGGAGGCGAGCAGTACTTC
CASSYGLAGGEQYF
>11|TRBV28|TRBJ2-1|-|-
TGTGCCAGCAGTCTCGGCCAAGAGCAGTTCTTC
CASSLGQEQFF
>17|TRBV30|TRBJ2-1|-|TRBD2
TGTGCCTGGAGTCAGGGACTAGCGGGAGGGCCTGGGGATGAGCAGTTCTTC
CAWSQGLAGGPGDEQFF
>16|TRBV4-1|TRBJ2-1|once|-
TGCGCCAGCAGCCAGCCGACAGGCTCCACAAGGGATGAGCAGTTCTTC
CASSQPTGSTRDEQFF
>16|TRBV7-2|TRBJ2-7|-|-
TGTGCCAGCAGCTTAAAGGAGGGCCTGAGGGATTGGGAGCAGTACTTC
CASSLKEGLRDWEQYF
>11|TRBV20-1|TRBJ2-1|-|-
TGCAGTGCTAGTTTGGGAGGTGAGCAGTTCTTC
CSASLGGEQFF
>14|TRBV7-9|TRBJ1-2|-|TRBD1
TGTGCCAGCAGCTTAGAAGGGGGCGCTTATGGCTACACCTTC
CASSLEGGAYGYTF
>18|TRBV5-4|TRBJ2-2|-|TRBD2
TGTGCCAGCAGCTTCGGGACTAGCGGGTACGCGAACACCGGGGAGCTGTTTTTT
CASSFGTSGYANTGELFF
>17|TRBV2|TRBJ1-1|-|TRBD1
TGTGCCAGCCGAAACAGGGACAGGGGGCGACGAAACACTGAAGCTTTCTTT
CASRNRDRGRRNTEAFF
>14|TRBV27|TRBJ1-5|-|-
TGTGCCAGCGCCCGGATTTATAGCAATCAGCCCCAGCATTTT
CASARIYSNQPQHF
>13|TRBV29-1|TRBJ2-7|-|TRBD2
TGCAGCGTTGAAGATGGGGAGGGCTACGAGCAGTACTTC
CSVEDGEGYEQYF
>16|TRBV19|TRBJ1-1|once|TRBD1
TGTGCCAGTAGTATTTCGGGACAGGCTAGGAACACTGAAGCTTTCTTT
CASSISGQARNTEAFF